The 27 T cell receptor beta chains given below trace back to one sample, sequenced in a study of T cell responses to AZD1222 COVID-19 vaccine. Using immunoSEQ multiplex PCR, the repertoire was profiled, and TCRdb retains in-frame clones only, with some absent. The sample holds 150,000 to 200,000 clones; about 92% are singletons and the top ten take less than 2.5%. This sample comprised peripheral blood, obtained on day 0 of AZD1222 vaccination. These receptors were obtained from an adult in good health.

The chain's CDR3 is CASSYPTSWGVRTYEQYF. CDR3 bases: TGTGCCAGCAGTTACCCGACGTCCTGGGGGGTTAGGACCTACGAGCAGTACTTC. This chain links TRBV6-2 or TRBV6-3 with TRBJ2-7; TRBD2 might be the D (6 bases). V was cut by 2 bases and J by 2 bases, with 22 bases left in between. Germline V CDR1 and CDR2: MNHEY, SVGEGT. The CDR3 is made up of 18 amino acids.

The chain is built from TRBV2 and TRBJ2-7; D possibly corresponds to TRBD1 (5 bases). CDR3 size: 14 residues. Deletions cut 5 bases from V and 3 bases from J, with 14 bases between. Per the germline V gene, CDR1 is SNHLY and CDR2 is FYNNEI. The CDR3 sequence is CASSTQGSSYEQYF. DNA of the CDR3: TGTGCCAGCAGTACCCAGGGCTCGAGCTACGAGCAGTACTTC.

V usage is TRBV3-1 (or the pseudogene TRBV3-2) and J usage is TRBJ2-5, with D maybe TRBD1 (5 bases). The CDR3 covers 14 residues. The ends were cut back, 7 bases at V and 3 bases at J, with 15 bases in the middle. Per germline, CDR1 LGHDT and CDR2 YNNKEL (reference sequence). CDR3 residues: CASIQRVGEETQYF. The CDR3 coding sequence is TGTGCCAGCATACAAAGGGTAGGGGAAGAGACCCAGTACTTC.

The chain uses TRBV7-3 and TRBJ1-2; D call uncertain. Germline CDR1 is SGHTA and CDR2 is FQGTGA. Trimming removed 2 bases from V and 8 bases from J, with 6 bases in between. The CDR3 is 11 amino acids. This chain's CDR3 is CASSLGSGYTF. DNA for the CDR3: TGTGCCAGCAGCTTAGGGTCGGGCTACACCTTC.

The V and J genes are TRBV12-5 and TRBJ2-2; 9 nucleotides match TRBD1. CDR1 is LGHNT, CDR2 FRNRAP, per germline. The CDR3 spans 16 residues. The V and J ends lost 1 base and 0 bases, in that order; junction bases with no gene match: 0. Here the CDR3 reads CASGLGTGANTGELFF. In DNA, the CDR3 is TGTGCTAGTGGTTTGGGGACAGGGGCGAACACCGGGGAGCTGTTTTTT.

The chain joins TRBV6-5 to TRBJ1-4, with TRBD1 as a possible D gene (6 bases). V lost 4 bases, J lost 7 bases, and 16 bases lay in between. Germline V gene data show CDR1 as MNHEY and CDR2 as SVGAGI. CDR3 length equals 15 residues. The CDR3 spells CASSFQQGGGEKLFF. Written as DNA, the CDR3 is TGTGCCAGCAGTTTCCAACAGGGTGGAGGTGAAAAACTGTTTTTT.

In this sample, this clone turned up a few times. V and J are TRBV2 and TRBJ2-1; 7 bases fit TRBD1. V shed 6 bases, J shed 12 bases, and the junction held 11 bases outside the gene matches. This CDR3 spans 13 amino acids. Germline-derived CDR1 and CDR2 are SNHLY and FYNNEI. CDR3 nucleotide sequence: TGTGCCAGCAGGGAATCATCGACAGGGCCGCAGTTCTTC. Amino acid sequence: CASRESSTGPQFF.

The V call is TRBV3-1 (or the pseudogene TRBV3-2), the J call TRBJ1-5; 7 positions agree with TRBD1. V lost 1 base, J lost 6 bases, and 3 bases stayed unmatched. The CDR3 length is 14 residues. Germline V gene data show CDR1 as LGHDT and CDR2 as YNNKEL (reference sequence). The CDR3 region has the DNA TGTGCCAGCAGCCAAGTAGGGGGCAGTCAGCCCCAGCATTTT. Amino acid sequence: CASSQVGGSQPQHF.

The table lists this clone with a few counts. The rearrangement joins TRBV19 to TRBJ2-1; TRBD1 matches at 7 bases. Germline V lookup: CDR1 LNHDA, CDR2 SQIVND (reference sequence). Trimming cost V 6 bases and J 9 bases; bases outside gene matches: 8. CDR3 length: 13 residues. In nucleotides, the CDR3 is TGTGCCAGTAGCACAGGGGAATACGGTGAGCAGTTCTTC. As protein: CASSTGEYGEQFF.

V gene TRBV18 combines with J gene TRBJ2-5; perhaps TRBD1 as D (6 bases). The germline V gene encodes CDR1 KGHSH and CDR2 LQKENI. V lost 0 bases and J lost 4, with 18 bases in between. The CDR3 contains 17 residues. The CDR3 loop reads CASSPPGTMIGVETQYF. CDR3 sequence (DNA): TGTGCCAGCTCACCACCCGGGACAATGATCGGGGTAGAGACCCAGTACTTC.

This clone was seen once. The chain is built from TRBV10-3 and TRBJ2-1, with TRBD2 matching 8 bases. The CDR3 totals 18 residues. The V gene's germline CDR1 is ENHRY and CDR2 SYGVKD. V lost 5 bases to trimming and J lost 0 bases; unmatched junction nucleotides: 12. In nucleotides, the CDR3 is TGTGCCATCAGTAAGAGGGAGGCGAGCGGGAGCTCCTACAATGAGCAGTTCTTC. Translation gives CAISKREASGSSYNEQFF.

Here the CDR3 reads CASSLSGSGGYTF. The CDR3 DNA reads TGTGCCAGCAGCTTATCGGGGTCCGGCGGCTACACCTTC. V usage is TRBV13 and J usage is TRBJ1-2; D is unclear. CDR3 length equals 13 residues. Trimming pared 2 bases from V and 8 bases from J, leaving 12 bases between. The germline gives CDR1 PRHDT, CDR2 FYEKMQ (reference sequence).

V is TRBV18 and J is TRBJ1-4, with D perhaps TRBD1 (6 bases). With 3 bases removed from V and 0 bases from J, the gap between germline ends came to 20 bases. This CDR3 spans 19 amino acids. From germline, CDR1 is KGHSH and CDR2 LQKENI. CDR3 bases: TGTGCCAGCTCACCTATATCGGGACAAATAAAGGCAACTAATGAAAAACTGTTTTTT. It specifies CASSPISGQIKATNEKLFF.

This sequence joins TRBV27 and TRBJ2-7; 9 positions agree with TRBD1. The ends lost 5 bases at V and 0 bases at J; junction bases unmatched: 8. Germline assignment: CDR1 MNHEY and CDR2 SMNVEV (reference sequence). The CDR3 has 16 amino acids. The CDR3 DNA reads TGTGCCAGCAGTCTAACGGGACAGGGCCACTCCTACGAGCAGTACTTC. The encoded protein is CASSLTGQGHSYEQYF.

V usage is TRBV5-4 and J usage is TRBJ2-7, with 7 bases matching TRBD2. Germline CDR1 and CDR2: SGHNT and YYREEE (reference sequence). With 0 bases clipped from V and 6 bases from J, the junction kept 3 bases outside the gene matches. CDR3 length: 13 residues. The CDR3 DNA reads TGTGCCAGCAGCTTGGGGGAGGGAGGCGAGCAGTACTTC. Protein product: CASSLGEGGEQYF.

The chain combines TRBV30 with TRBJ2-7; D unclear. Deletions cut 7 bases from V and 2 bases from J, with 12 bases between. Germline loops: CDR1 GTSNPN, CDR2 SVGIG (reference sequence). This CDR3 region has 12 residues. CDR3 bases: TGTGCCTCCGGTCACGGCCCCTACGAGCAGTACTTC. Translation: CASGHGPYEQYF.

This rearrangement joins TRBV6-5 to TRBJ1-1; D unresolved. Germline V lookup: CDR1 MNHEY, CDR2 SVGAGI. The CDR3 spans 13 residues. Trimming stripped 0 bases from V and 2 bases from J, with 4 bases between. CDR3 coding DNA: TGTGCCAGCAGTTACTCGACCAACACTGAAGCTTTCTTT. Its translation is CASSYSTNTEAFF.

The CDR3 loop reads CASSLGGVYEQFF. For the CDR3, the DNA is TGTGCCAGCAGCTTGGGGGGAGTGTATGAGCAGTTCTTC. This chain connects TRBV5-6 to TRBJ2-1; D is possibly TRBD2 (5 bases). The CDR3 runs 13 residues. Trimming stripped 0 bases from V and 8 bases from J, with 9 bases between. Germline CDR1 SGHDT, CDR2 YYEEEE. The full variable domain, in which reference TRBV5-6 and TRBJ2-1 provide the parts outside the CDR3, is DAGVTQSPTHLIKTRGQQVTLRCSPKSGHDTVSWYQQALGQGPQFIFQYYEEEERQRGNFPDRFSGHQFPNYSSELNVNALLLGDSALYLCASSLGGVYEQFFGPGTRLTVL.

The V call is TRBV12-3 or TRBV12-4, the J call TRBJ1-4; D unresolved. The CDR3 contains 12 residues. The ends were cut back, 6 bases at V and 8 bases at J, with 10 bases in the middle. CDR3 DNA sequence: TGTGCCAGCAGCCCCGTGGGAGAAAAACTGTTTTTT. Residues: CASSPVGEKLFF.

The V and J genes are TRBV10-3 and TRBJ1-1; D is unresolved. V was trimmed by 0 bases and J by 6 bases, leaving 11 bases between them. Germline V gene data show CDR1 as ENHRY and CDR2 as SYGVKD. The CDR3 is made up of 14 amino acids. For the CDR3, the DNA is TGTGCCATCAGTGAGTCAGGGCAGGCCGCTGAAGCTTTCTTT. Protein sequence: CAISESGQAAEAFF.

This chain connects TRBV6-6 to TRBJ1-6; D not resolved. Germline-derived CDR1 and CDR2 are MNHNY and SVGAGI (reference sequence). Trimming took 6 bases from V and 5 from J, leaving 8 bases between them. The CDR3 extends over 13 amino acids. The CDR3 protein is CASSRHDNSPLHF. The CDR3 DNA reads as TGTGCCAGCAGCCGCCACGATAATTCACCCCTCCACTTT.

The chain carries TRBV2 and TRBJ1-6; TRBD1 matches at 8 bases. The germline V gene encodes CDR1 SNHLY and CDR2 FYNNEI. V lost 4 bases, J lost 10 bases, and 15 bases stayed unmatched. This CDR3 has 17 amino acids. The CDR3 DNA reads TGTGCCAGCAGTGTTACAGGGGACAGGCCCACAAAATCACCCCTCCACTTT. Translated: CASSVTGDRPTKSPLHF.

The chain is built from TRBV18 and TRBJ1-1; D not certain. CDR3 length: 14 amino acids. V was trimmed by 5 bases and J by 1 base, leaving 11 bases between them. From germline, CDR1 is KGHSH and CDR2 LQKENI. CDR3 region: CASSTMAENTEAFF. The CDR3 DNA follows: TGTGCCAGCTCAACTATGGCGGAGAACACTGAAGCTTTCTTT.

V is TRBV24-1 and J is TRBJ1-6, with D tentatively TRBD1 (6 bases). The CDR3 sequence is 19 residues long. Trimming took off 9 bases at V and 0 bases at J, with 23 bases between the two ends. The germline V gene has CDR1 KGHDR and CDR2 SFDVKD. In nucleotides, the CDR3 is TGTGCCACCTCTATTGCCCACACAGGGAAGAGCTCCTATAATTCACCCCTCCACTTT. This gives the protein CATSIAHTGKSSYNSPLHF.

V is TRBV30 and J is TRBJ2-5; 11 bases line up with TRBD1. V lost 0 bases and J lost 4; bases outside the gene matches: 4. Germline loops: CDR1 GTSNPN, CDR2 SVGIG (reference sequence). This CDR3 has 15 amino acids. The CDR3 DNA is TGTGCCTGGAGTGTGTCTGGGACAGGGGGAGAGACCCAGTACTTC. The encoded protein is CAWSVSGTGGETQYF.

The chain combines TRBV6-6 with TRBJ2-5, with 8 bases identical to TRBD2. The V gene end was trimmed by 6 bases and the J gene end by 6 bases; junction bases not matched to a gene: 9. The V gene's germline CDR1 is MNHNY and CDR2 SVGAGI (reference sequence). The CDR3 sequence is 14 residues long. The CDR3 loop reads CASSPPGGRQTQYF. CDR3 nucleotide sequence: TGTGCCAGCAGCCCGCCGGGAGGGAGGCAGACCCAGTACTTC.

J is TRBJ1-1 and V is TRBV9; 8 bases are shared with TRBD1. Germline V lookup: CDR1 SGDLS, CDR2 YYNGEE. There are 15 residues in the CDR3. V lost 0 bases and J lost 0; bases outside the gene matches: 1. In DNA form, the CDR3 reads TGTGCCAGCAGCGTAGCGGACAGGGTGAACACTGAAGCTTTCTTT. Protein sequence: CASSVADRVNTEAFF.